These 27 T cell receptor beta chains share one sample of origin, sequenced in a study of blood T cell repertoires in COVID-19. Produced via immunoSEQ multiplex PCR; TCRdb's table is partial and in-frame only. Of around 460,000 clones listed, around 90% were seen once; the top ten hold approximately 0.92%. The material sequenced was peripheral blood. The source is a man aged 18-30 years with COVID-19, enrolled during active disease.

The chain combines TRBV27 with TRBJ1-5, with TRBD1 matching 8 bases. CDR1 and CDR2 from the germline V gene are MNHEY and SMNVEV (reference sequence). The CDR3 is 16 residues long. Germline trimming cut 3 bases from V and 0 bases from J; bases unmatched to any gene: 4. The CDR3: CASSLCDRGSNQPQHF. CDR3 in DNA: TGTGCCAGCAGTTTGTGCGACAGGGGTAGCAATCAGCCCCAGCATTTT.

This chain connects TRBV6-5 to TRBJ2-7; no definite D call. The CDR3 totals 14 residues. The ends were cut back, 2 bases at V and 6 bases at J, with 14 bases in the middle. CDR1 is MNHEY, CDR2 SVGAGI, per germline. CDR3 DNA sequence: TGTGCCAGCAGTTACAGCGTCGACCTGGGCGAGCAGTACTTC. Translation: CASSYSVDLGEQYF.

The CDR3 loop reads CASRRTPTTNEKLFF. The DNA of the CDR3 is TGTGCCAGCAGACGGACACCGACAACTAATGAAAAACTGTTTTTT. V and J are TRBV2 and TRBJ1-4; D might be TRBD1 (5 bases). Germline CDR1 and CDR2: SNHLY and FYNNEI. V dropped 6 bases and J dropped 0 bases, with 11 bases sitting between them. This CDR3 is built from 15 residues.

This chain uses TRBV19 with TRBJ2-4, with D perhaps matching TRBD2 (5 bases). The CDR3 has 14 amino acids. V gave up 7 bases and J gave up 8 bases, with 18 bases separating them. Germline assignment: CDR1 LNHDA and CDR2 SQIVND (reference sequence). CDR3: CASKPGLEVHIQYF. The CDR3 DNA follows: TGTGCCAGTAAGCCAGGTTTGGAGGTGCACATTCAGTACTTC.

DNA for the CDR3: TGTGCCAGCAGCCAAGAAGACCGGCGGGATGGCTACACCTTC. Encoded protein: CASSQEDRRDGYTF. The gene calls are TRBV4-2 and TRBJ1-2; D gene uncertain. The CDR3 has 14 amino acids. Trimming pared 0 bases from V and 6 bases from J, leaving 11 bases between. CDR1 and CDR2 from the germline V gene are LGHNA and YNFKEQ.

This rearrangement joins TRBV4-1 to TRBJ2-1, with D tentatively TRBD2 (5 bases). The CDR3 length is 16 residues. Germline loops: CDR1 MGHRA, CDR2 YSYEKL. The germline V and J ends were trimmed by 1 base and 0 bases, with 10 bases remaining between them. CDR3 residues: CASSQASGSSYNEQFF. The CDR3 bases are TGCGCCAGCAGCCAAGCATCTGGGAGCTCCTACAATGAGCAGTTCTTC.

This rearrangement joins TRBV12-5 to TRBJ2-2, with TRBD1 matching over 9 bases. Germline values: CDR1 LGHNT, CDR2 FRNRAP. The V segment lost 5 bases and the J segment 1 base; nucleotides outside the gene matches: 5. The CDR3 spans 16 residues. This CDR3 reads CASGPPGQGNTGELFF. CDR3 coding DNA: TGTGCTAGTGGTCCACCGGGACAGGGGAACACCGGGGAGCTGTTTTTT.

This chain connects TRBV2 to TRBJ1-1, with D perhaps TRBD1 (5 bases). Germline values: CDR1 SNHLY, CDR2 FYNNEI. CDR3 length: 13 amino acids. V lost 8 bases and J lost 0, with 10 bases in between. The chain's CDR3 is CASGGTVNTEAFF. In DNA form, the CDR3 reads TGTGCCAGCGGGGGGACGGTGAACACTGAAGCTTTCTTT. The variable domain in full, completed from reference TRBV2 and TRBJ1-1, reads EPEVTQTPSHQVTQMGQEVILRCVPISNHLYFYWYRQILGQKVEFLVSFYNNEISEKSEIFDDQFSVERPDGSNFTLKIRSTKLEDSAMYFCASGGTVNTEAFFGQGTRLTVV.

Concerning this clone itself: Other nucleotide sequences from this sample produce the same CDR3. Here the CDR3 DNA reads TGTGCCACCAGTGATTTGCTCAATGAGCAGTTCTTC. Amino acid sequence: CATSDLLNEQFF. The chain combines TRBV24-1 with TRBJ2-1; D is ambiguous. V was clipped by 0 bases and J by 6 bases, with 2 bases between them. CDR3 size: 12 residues. Looked up from germline, CDR1 is KGHDR and CDR2 is SFDVKD.

The chain links TRBV5-5 to TRBJ2-7, with D possibly being TRBD1 (6 bases). In germline, CDR1 is SGHKS, CDR2 YYEKEE (reference sequence). The CDR3 is 13 residues long. Trimming shortened V by 3 bases and J by 4 bases, and 11 bases separated the two germline ends. The chain's CDR3 is CASSWGQGYEQYF. CDR3 nucleotide sequence: TGTGCCAGCAGCTGGGGGCAGGGTTACGAGCAGTACTTC.

The rearrangement uses TRBV6-1 and TRBJ1-3; D gene unclear. Trimming removed 0 bases from V and 3 bases from J, with 9 bases in between. Germline CDR1 and CDR2: MNHNS and SASEGT. The CDR3 spans 15 residues. The DNA of the CDR3 is TGTGCCAGCAGTGAAGCGGCAGGAATTGGAAACACCATATATTTT. Its translation is CASSEAAGIGNTIYF.

The chain has TRBV18 and TRBJ1-2; 8 positions match TRBD1. CDR3 length: 14 amino acids. CDR1 is KGHSH and CDR2 is LQKENI in the germline V gene. The junction had 8 bases not matched to a gene; V was cut back by 3 bases and J by 8 bases. The CDR3 loop is CASSPDRGSGGYTF. In nucleotides, the CDR3 is TGTGCCAGCTCACCCGACAGGGGATCCGGAGGCTACACCTTC.

The V gene is TRBV5-4, the J gene TRBJ2-1; TRBD1 agrees at 8 bases. This CDR3 is 16 amino acids long. CDR1 SGHNT and CDR2 YYREEE come from the germline V gene (reference sequence). Germline trimming cut 3 bases from V and 0 bases from J; bases unmatched to any gene: 5. CDR3 sequence reads: CASSSPGQVSYNEQFF. The CDR3 coding sequence is TGTGCCAGCAGCTCTCCGGGACAGGTCTCCTACAATGAGCAGTTCTTC.

This sequence joins TRBV4-1 and TRBJ2-7; D unresolved. The CDR3 is made up of 14 amino acids. Germline CDR1 reads MGHRA; CDR2 reads YSYEKL. Trimming removed 1 base at V and 2 bases at J, with 9 bases between. CDR3 protein: CASSQAGRTYEQYF. The CDR3 region has the DNA TGCGCCAGCAGCCAAGCAGGCAGAACCTACGAGCAGTACTTC.

The genes are TRBV3-1 (or the pseudogene TRBV3-2) and TRBJ2-1, with D perhaps TRBD2 (6 bases). This CDR3 comprises 15 residues. Deletions cut 0 bases from V and 4 bases from J, with 10 bases between. Germline loops: CDR1 LGHDT, CDR2 YNNKEL (reference sequence). The CDR3 DNA follows: TGTGCCAGCAGCCAAGAGGGGACTTCGTACAATGAGCAGTTCTTC. This sequence encodes CASSQEGTSYNEQFF.

The rearrangement links TRBV3-1 (or the pseudogene TRBV3-2) to TRBJ2-1, with unresolved D. CDR3 length: 15 amino acids. V was shortened by 0 bases and J by 3 bases, with 9 bases between the two germline ends. Looked up from germline, CDR1 is LGHDT and CDR2 is YNNKEL (reference sequence). CDR3 in amino acids: CASSQDRAIYNEQFF. The CDR3 coding sequence is TGTGCCAGCAGCCAAGACCGAGCAATCTACAATGAGCAGTTCTTC.

The genes are TRBV3-1 (or the pseudogene TRBV3-2) and TRBJ2-5, with 8 positions matching TRBD2. Trimming took 1 base from V and 5 from J; bases not matched to a gene: 3. Per the germline V gene, CDR1 is LGHDT and CDR2 is YNNKEL (reference sequence). The CDR3 is 14 amino acids. As DNA, the CDR3 is TGTGCCAGCAGCCAAGGCGGGGGGAGGGAGACCCAGTACTTC. It translates to CASSQGGGRETQYF.

The chain is built from TRBV11-3 and TRBJ2-2, with D uncertain. The germline V gene encodes CDR1 SGHNT and CDR2 YENEEA. This CDR3 is built from 14 residues. The V and J ends lost 5 bases and 1 base respectively, with 8 bases between them. CDR3 coding DNA: TGTGCCAGCAGCCAGAGGTGGAACACCGGGGAGCTGTTTTTT. Translation gives CASSQRWNTGELFF.

The chain couples TRBV19 to TRBJ2-2, with TRBD1 matching over 7 bases. The CDR3 has 14 residues. CDR1 is LNHDA and CDR2 is SQIVND in the germline V gene (reference sequence). V lost 4 bases, J lost 6 bases, and 5 bases stayed unmatched. CDR3 region: CASSSDRVPGELFF. The CDR3 bases are TGTGCCAGTAGTAGTGACAGGGTTCCCGGGGAGCTGTTTTTT.

This sequence joins TRBV27 and TRBJ1-2, with 7 positions matching TRBD1. J was trimmed by 5 bases and V by 5 bases; bases with no gene match: 5. In germline, CDR1 is MNHEY, CDR2 SMNVEV (reference sequence). The CDR3 sequence is 13 residues long. This CDR3 reads CASSPQTGYGYTF. The DNA of the CDR3 is TGTGCCAGCAGTCCACAGACAGGGTATGGCTACACCTTC.

In nucleotides, the CDR3 is TGTGCCAGCAGTTTCCAGGGTTCAGATACGCAGTATTTT. Residues: CASSFQGSDTQYF. The gene calls are TRBV27 and TRBJ2-3; weak D call: TRBD1 (5 bases). V lost 3 bases and J lost 4, with 8 bases in between. Germline assignment: CDR1 MNHEY and CDR2 SMNVEV (reference sequence). The length of the CDR3 is 13 residues.

J is TRBJ2-2 and V is TRBV7-9; 8 positions agree with TRBD2. In germline, CDR1 is SEHNR, CDR2 FQNEAQ (reference sequence). The V gene end was trimmed by 4 bases and the J gene end by 0 bases; junction bases not matched to a gene: 10. This CDR3 comprises 18 residues. In DNA form, the CDR3 reads TGTGCCAGCAGCTCCGCCGGGGCTAGCGGGCCGAACACCGGGGAGCTGTTTTTT. The encoded protein is CASSSAGASGPNTGELFF.

The chain recombines TRBV27 with TRBJ2-1; 10 bases agree with TRBD1. This CDR3 has 14 residues. Germline CDR1 MNHEY, CDR2 SMNVEV (reference sequence). With 6 bases clipped from V and 9 bases from J, the junction kept 8 bases outside the gene matches. Here the CDR3 DNA reads TGTGCCAGCAGGACTTCGGACAGGGGGAGTGAGCAGTTCTTC. It specifies CASRTSDRGSEQFF.

V is TRBV5-1 and J is TRBJ2-7; no clear D gene. V lost 0 bases, J lost 2 bases, and 6 bases lay in between. This CDR3 is built from 13 residues. The V gene's germline CDR1 is SGHRS and CDR2 YFSETQ. The CDR3 DNA reads as TGCGCCAGCAGCTTGGACGGAGCCTACGAGCAGTACTTC. It encodes CASSLDGAYEQYF. Full variable domain (rest looked up from reference TRBV5-1 and TRBJ2-7): KAGVTQTPRYLIKTRGQQVTLSCSPISGHRSVSWYQQTPGQGLQFLFEYFSETQRNKGNFPGRFSGRQFSNSRSEMNVSTLELGDSALYLCASSLDGAYEQYFGPGTRLTVT.

Comments on this clone: Within the sample, other DNA sequences also encode this same CDR3. The V gene is TRBV5-1, the J gene TRBJ2-7, with 11 bases identical to TRBD2. This CDR3 has 15 residues. Germline lookup yields CDR1 SGHRS and CDR2 YFSETQ. The junction had 3 bases not matched to a gene; V was cut back by 4 bases and J by 0 bases. CDR3 bases: TGCGCCAGCAGCCTAGCGGGGGGCAGCTCCTACGAGCAGTACTTC. This encodes CASSLAGGSSYEQYF.

The V and J genes are TRBV19 and TRBJ1-3; unclear D gene. This CDR3 region has 14 residues. Deletions cut 4 bases from V and 9 bases from J, with 16 bases between. Germline CDR1 and CDR2: LNHDA and SQIVND (reference sequence). The CDR3 is CASSTTPGLGTIYF. DNA of the CDR3: TGTGCCAGTAGTACGACACCCGGCTTGGGCACCATATATTTT.

A few counts support this clone. The chain uses TRBV18 and TRBJ1-6; a possible D gene is TRBD1 (6 bases). The germline gives CDR1 KGHSH, CDR2 LQKENI. This CDR3 is built from 14 residues. V was cut by 3 bases and J by 10 bases, with 13 bases left in between. The CDR3 coding sequence is TGTGCCAGCTCACCGGCACAGGGAGGGTCACCCCTCCACTTT. Amino acid sequence: CASSPAQGGSPLHF.